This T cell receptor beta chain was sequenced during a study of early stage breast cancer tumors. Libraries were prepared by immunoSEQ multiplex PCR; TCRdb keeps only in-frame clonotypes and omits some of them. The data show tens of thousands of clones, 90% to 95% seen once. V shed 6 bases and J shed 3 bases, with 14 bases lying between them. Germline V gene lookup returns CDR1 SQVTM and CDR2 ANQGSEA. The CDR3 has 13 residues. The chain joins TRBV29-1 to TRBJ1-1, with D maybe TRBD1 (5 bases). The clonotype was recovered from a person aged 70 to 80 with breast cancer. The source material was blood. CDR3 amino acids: CSVGGWRDTEAFF. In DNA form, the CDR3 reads TGCAGCGTGGGGGGTTGGAGGGACACTGAAGCTTTCTTT. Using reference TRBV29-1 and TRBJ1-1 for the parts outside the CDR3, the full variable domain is SAVISQKPSRDICQRGTSLTIQCQVDSQVTMMFWYRQQPGQSLTLIATANQGSEATYESGFVIDKFPISRPNLTFSTLTVSNMSPEDSSIYLCSVGGWRDTEAFFGQGTRLTVV.